Each of the 3 T cell receptor beta chains below was sequenced from the same sample in a study of CD8+CD57+ T cells in acquired aplastic anemia. For sequencing, patients were chosen who had shown expansion of CD8+CD57+ cells by flow cytometry. Genomic DNA templated the TCR beta VDJ and CDR3 profiling. TCRdb itself ran the reads through MiXCR, one entry per CDR3 protein. The table has about 160,000 distinct CDR3 sequences, around 48% seen once; the top ten hold more than 30%. The sequenced material came from sorted CD4+, CD8+, or CD8+CD57+ T cells (not recorded which) from PBMCs. These receptor sequences come from a human donor with aplastic anemia.

The table lists this clonotype with many counts. V is TRBV9 and J is TRBJ2-3; either TRBD1 or TRBD2 may supply D (5 bases each). The CDR3 runs to 14 residues. V gave up 0 bases and J gave up 6 bases, with 11 bases separating them. Germline V gives CDR1 SGDLS, CDR2 YYNGEE. The CDR3, as DNA: TGTGCCAGCAGCGTAGGGGGACCCCGCGATACGCAGTATTTT. Translating it yields CASSVGGPRDTQYF.

This clonotype was detected only a few times. The chain has TRBV15 and TRBJ1-3, with a possible D match to TRBD1 (6 bases). V lost 5 bases and J lost 0, with 14 bases in between. The germline V gene encodes CDR1 LNHNV and CDR2 YYDKDF (reference sequence). CDR3 length equals 16 residues. The CDR3 is CATSSRRQVSGNTIYF. Here the CDR3 DNA reads TGTGCCACCAGCTCCAGACGACAGGTCTCTGGAAACACCATATATTTT.

The chain combines TRBV2 with TRBJ1-6; D ambiguous. Germline V lookup: CDR1 SNHLY, CDR2 FYNNEI. CDR3 size: 14 residues. V lost 6 bases, J lost 3 bases, and 9 bases lay in between. The DNA for the CDR3 is TGTGCCAGCAGGAGGCGTCTCTATAATTCACCCCTCCACTTT. Protein sequence: CASRRRLYNSPLHF.